The present T cell receptor (beta chain) was sequenced within a study of cytomegalovirus exposure and HLA in healthy donors. Study summary: The approximately 720 first-cohort repertoires and the 130 or so validation repertoires shared the same platform, a later analysis reported. Study conclusions and caveats: TCR sequences were mostly rare, though some public TCRs occurred in many donors. As was reported, the classifier diagnosed cytomegalovirus status with high specificity and sensitivity. In the 120 or so validation repertoires, about 94% of cluster scores exceeded 0, per a later analysis.

Germline lookup yields CDR1 SGDLS and CDR2 YYNGEE. Trimming left V 0 bases short and J 4 bases short, with 10 bases between. CDR3 length: 14 residues. Using immunoSEQ multiplex PCR, the repertoire was profiled, and TCRdb retains in-frame clones only, with some absent. The sample holds almost 200,000 clones, around 80% seen once. As concerns this clone: The antigen remains unidentified.

The J gene is TRBJ1-2, the V gene TRBV9, with no clear D. The receptor was derived from a woman aged 25 to 39 in good health and CMV-seronegative. The sequencing input was PBMCs. The CDR3, as DNA: TGTGCCAGCAGCGTAGCTTCGGGAGGCTATGGCTACACCTTC. Protein: CASSVASGGYGYTF.